This T cell receptor (beta chain) derives from a study of blood T cell repertoires in COVID-19. At the level of the study: There were acute and convalescent COVID-19 samples, and they came from the United States, Italy and Spain.

Under the authors' procedure: How many nucleated cells were present was estimated from reference gene primer amplification. Libraries were prepared by immunoSEQ multiplex PCR; TCRdb keeps only in-frame clonotypes and omits some of them. V, J and clone size derive from that table, while D and trimming were established from the DNA sequence. Seen here are about 15,000 clones, around 89% observed once, and the top ten hold approximately 3.1%. The CDR3 is 18 residues long. The TCR sequence derives from a human donor in a cohort sampled during active COVID-19. Source material: peripheral blood. This chain links TRBV21-1 with TRBJ1-5; TRBD1 is taken as the D call from the table, unchecked against the DNA. TRBV21-1 is a pseudogene. The CDR3: CASSKGVKGSWGDQPQHF. The CDR3, as DNA: TGTGCCAGCAGCAAAGGGGTGAAGGGATCGTGGGGCGATCAGCCCCAGCATTTT.